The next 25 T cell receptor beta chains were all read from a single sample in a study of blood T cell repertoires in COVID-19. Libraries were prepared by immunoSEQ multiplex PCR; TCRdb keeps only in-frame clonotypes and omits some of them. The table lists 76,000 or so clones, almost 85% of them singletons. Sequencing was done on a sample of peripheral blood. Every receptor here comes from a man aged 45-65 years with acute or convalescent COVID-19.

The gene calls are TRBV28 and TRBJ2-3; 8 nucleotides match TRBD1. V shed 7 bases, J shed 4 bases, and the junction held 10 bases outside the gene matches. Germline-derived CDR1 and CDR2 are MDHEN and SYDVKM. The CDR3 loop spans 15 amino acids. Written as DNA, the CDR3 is TGTGCCAGCATGTCTTCTTCAGGGGGCGCAGATACGCAGTATTTT. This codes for CASMSSSGGADTQYF.

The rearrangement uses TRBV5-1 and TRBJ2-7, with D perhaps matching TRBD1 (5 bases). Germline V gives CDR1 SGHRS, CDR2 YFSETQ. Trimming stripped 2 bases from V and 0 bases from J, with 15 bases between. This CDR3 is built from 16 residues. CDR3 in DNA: TGCGCCAGCAGCTTTGACCTCAGGGAAAGCTCCTACGAGCAGTACTTC. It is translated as CASSFDLRESSYEQYF.

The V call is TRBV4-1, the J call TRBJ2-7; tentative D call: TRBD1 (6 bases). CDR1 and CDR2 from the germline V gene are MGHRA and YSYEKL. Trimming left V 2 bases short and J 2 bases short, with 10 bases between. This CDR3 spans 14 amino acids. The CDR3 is CASSQPDSTYEQYF. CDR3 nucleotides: TGCGCCAGCAGCCAACCGGACAGTACCTACGAGCAGTACTTC.

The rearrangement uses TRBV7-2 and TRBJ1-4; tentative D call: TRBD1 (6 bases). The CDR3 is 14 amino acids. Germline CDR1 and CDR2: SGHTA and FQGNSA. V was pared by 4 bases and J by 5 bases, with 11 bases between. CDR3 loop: CASSSDRWNEKLFF. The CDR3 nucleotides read TGTGCCAGCAGCTCGGACAGATGGAATGAAAAACTGTTTTTT. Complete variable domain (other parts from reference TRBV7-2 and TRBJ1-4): GAGVSQSPSNKVTEKGKDVELRCDPISGHTALYWYRQSLGQGLEFLIYFQGNSAPDKSGLPSDRFSAERTGGSVSTLTIQRTQQEDSAVYLCASSSDRWNEKLFFGSGTQLSVL.

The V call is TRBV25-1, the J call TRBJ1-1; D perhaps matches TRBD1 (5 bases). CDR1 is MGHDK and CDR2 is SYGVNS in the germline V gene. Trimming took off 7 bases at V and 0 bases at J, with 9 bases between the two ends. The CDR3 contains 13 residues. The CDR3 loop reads CASTGFMNTEAFF. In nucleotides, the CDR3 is TGTGCCAGCACAGGGTTTATGAACACTGAAGCTTTCTTT.

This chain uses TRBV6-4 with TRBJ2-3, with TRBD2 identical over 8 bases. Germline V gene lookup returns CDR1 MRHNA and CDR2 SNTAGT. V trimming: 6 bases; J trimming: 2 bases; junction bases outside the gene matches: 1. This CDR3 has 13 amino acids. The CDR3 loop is CASSGGATDTQYF. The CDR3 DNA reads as TGTGCCAGCAGCGGGGGGGCCACAGATACGCAGTATTTT.

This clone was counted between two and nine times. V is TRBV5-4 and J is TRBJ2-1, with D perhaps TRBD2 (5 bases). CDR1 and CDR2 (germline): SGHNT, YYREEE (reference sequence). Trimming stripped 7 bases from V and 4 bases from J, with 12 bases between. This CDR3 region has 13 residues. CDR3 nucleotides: TGTGCCAGCTATGACTACATATACAATGAGCAGTTCTTC. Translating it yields CASYDYIYNEQFF.

DNA of the CDR3: TGTGCCAGCGGCGAGGGAAACTATGGCTACACCTTC. This sequence encodes CASGEGNYGYTF. The chain links TRBV3-1 (or the pseudogene TRBV3-2) to TRBJ1-2, with D uncertain. Per the germline V gene, CDR1 is LGHDT and CDR2 is YNNKEL (reference sequence). V was clipped by 8 bases and J by 2 bases, with 9 bases between them. The CDR3 is made up of 12 amino acids.

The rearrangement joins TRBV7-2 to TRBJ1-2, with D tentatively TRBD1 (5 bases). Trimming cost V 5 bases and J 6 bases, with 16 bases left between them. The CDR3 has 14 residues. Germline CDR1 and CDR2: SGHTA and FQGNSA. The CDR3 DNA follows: TGTGCCAGCAGCCCAGGACAAGGAAGAGATGGCTACACCTTC. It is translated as CASSPGQGRDGYTF.

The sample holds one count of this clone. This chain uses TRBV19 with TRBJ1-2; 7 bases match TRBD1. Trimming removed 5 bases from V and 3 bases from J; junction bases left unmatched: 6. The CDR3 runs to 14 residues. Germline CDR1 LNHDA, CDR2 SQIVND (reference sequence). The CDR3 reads CASSREGGYYGYTF. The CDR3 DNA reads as TGTGCCAGTAGTCGCGAAGGGGGCTACTATGGCTACACCTTC.

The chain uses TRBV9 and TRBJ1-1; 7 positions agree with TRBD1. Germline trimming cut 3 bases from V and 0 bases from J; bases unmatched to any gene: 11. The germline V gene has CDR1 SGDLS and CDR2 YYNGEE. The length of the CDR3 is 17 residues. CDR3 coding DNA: TGTGCCAGCAGCGGATCGCGGTCGGGACAGCTGAACACTGAAGCTTTCTTT. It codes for CASSGSRSGQLNTEAFF. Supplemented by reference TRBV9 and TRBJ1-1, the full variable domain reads DSGVTQTPKHLITATGQRVTLRCSPRSGDLSVYWYQQSLDQGLQFLIQYYNGEERAKGNILERFSAQQFPDLHSELNLSSLELGDSALYFCASSGSRSGQLNTEAFFGQGTRLTVV.

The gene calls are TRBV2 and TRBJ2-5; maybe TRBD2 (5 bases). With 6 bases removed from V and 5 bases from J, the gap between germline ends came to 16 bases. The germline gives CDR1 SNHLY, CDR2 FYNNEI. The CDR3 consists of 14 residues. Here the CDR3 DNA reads TGTGCCAGCAGAGCCACGAGGGAGCGGGAGACCCAGTACTTC. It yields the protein CASRATRERETQYF.

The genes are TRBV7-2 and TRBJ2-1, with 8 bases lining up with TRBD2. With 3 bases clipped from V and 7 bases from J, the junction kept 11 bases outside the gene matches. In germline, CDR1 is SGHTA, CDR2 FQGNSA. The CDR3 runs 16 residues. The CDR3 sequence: CASSFRLLAGENEQFF. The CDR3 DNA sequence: TGTGCCAGCAGCTTCAGGCTGCTAGCGGGTGAAAATGAGCAGTTCTTC.

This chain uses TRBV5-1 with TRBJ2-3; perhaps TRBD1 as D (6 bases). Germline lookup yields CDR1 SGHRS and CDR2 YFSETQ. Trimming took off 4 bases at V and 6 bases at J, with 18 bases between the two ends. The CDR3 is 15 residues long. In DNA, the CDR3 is TGCGCCAGCAGCCTACAGGGAGACCCTGCGGATACGCAGTATTTT. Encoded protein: CASSLQGDPADTQYF.

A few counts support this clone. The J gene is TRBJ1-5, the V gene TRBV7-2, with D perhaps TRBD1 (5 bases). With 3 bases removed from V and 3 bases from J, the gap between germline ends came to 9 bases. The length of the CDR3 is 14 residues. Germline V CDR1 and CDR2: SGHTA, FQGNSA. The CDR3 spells CASSFGGFNQPQHF. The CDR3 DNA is TGTGCCAGCAGCTTTGGGGGGTTCAATCAGCCCCAGCATTTT.

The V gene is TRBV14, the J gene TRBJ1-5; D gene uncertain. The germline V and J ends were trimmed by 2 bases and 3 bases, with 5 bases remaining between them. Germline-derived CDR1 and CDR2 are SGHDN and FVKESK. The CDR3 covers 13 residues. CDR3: CASSQSPNQPQHF. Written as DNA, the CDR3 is TGTGCCAGCAGCCAAAGCCCCAATCAGCCCCAGCATTTT.

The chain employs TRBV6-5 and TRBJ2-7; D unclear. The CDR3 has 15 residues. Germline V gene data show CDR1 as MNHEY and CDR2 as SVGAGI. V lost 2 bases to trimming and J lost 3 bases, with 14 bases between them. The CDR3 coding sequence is TGTGCCAGCAGTTACGGGTTTGACACTGTCTACGAGCAGTACTTC. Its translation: CASSYGFDTVYEQYF.

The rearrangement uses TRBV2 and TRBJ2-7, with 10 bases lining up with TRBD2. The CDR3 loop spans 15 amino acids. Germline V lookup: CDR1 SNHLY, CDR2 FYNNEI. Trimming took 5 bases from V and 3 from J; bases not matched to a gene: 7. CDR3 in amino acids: CASSSGLAGGYEQYF. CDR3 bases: TGTGCCAGCAGTTCGGGATTAGCGGGGGGCTACGAGCAGTACTTC.

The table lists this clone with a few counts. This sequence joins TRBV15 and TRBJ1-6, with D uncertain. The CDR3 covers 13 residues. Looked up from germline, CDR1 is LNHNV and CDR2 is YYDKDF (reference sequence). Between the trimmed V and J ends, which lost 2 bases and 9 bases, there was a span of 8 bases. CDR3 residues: CATSRLNFSPLHF. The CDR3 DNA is TGTGCCACCAGCAGACTAAACTTTTCACCCCTCCACTTT.

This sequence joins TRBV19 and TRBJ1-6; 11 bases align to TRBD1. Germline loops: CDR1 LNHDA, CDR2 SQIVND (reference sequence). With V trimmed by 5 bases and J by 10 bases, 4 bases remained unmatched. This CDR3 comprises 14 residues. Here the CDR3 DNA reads TGTGCCAGTAGTCCGGACAGGGGGCGATCACCCCTCCACTTT. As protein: CASSPDRGRSPLHF.

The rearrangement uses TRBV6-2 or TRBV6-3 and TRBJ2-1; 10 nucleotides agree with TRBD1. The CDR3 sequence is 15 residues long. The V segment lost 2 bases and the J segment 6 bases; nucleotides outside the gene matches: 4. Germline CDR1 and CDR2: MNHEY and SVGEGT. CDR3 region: CASSYPGTGVNEQFF. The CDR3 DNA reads TGTGCCAGCAGTTACCCCGGGACAGGGGTCAATGAGCAGTTCTTC.

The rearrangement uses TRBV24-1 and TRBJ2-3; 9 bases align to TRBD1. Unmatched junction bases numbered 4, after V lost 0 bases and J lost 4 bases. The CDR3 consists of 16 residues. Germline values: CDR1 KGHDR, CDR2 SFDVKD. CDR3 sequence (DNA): TGTGCCACCAGTGATTTGCCGGGACAGGGCTCAGATACGCAGTATTTT. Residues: CATSDLPGQGSDTQYF.

The CDR3 sequence is CASSLRDFSTDTQYF. In DNA form, the CDR3 reads TGTGCCAGCAGCCTCCGGGACTTTAGCACAGATACGCAGTATTTT. V and J are TRBV7-8 and TRBJ2-3; TRBD2 might be the D (6 bases). This CDR3 spans 15 amino acids. V was trimmed by 5 bases and J by 0 bases, leaving 12 bases between them. The germline CDR1 and CDR2 sequences are SGHVS and FQNEAQ.

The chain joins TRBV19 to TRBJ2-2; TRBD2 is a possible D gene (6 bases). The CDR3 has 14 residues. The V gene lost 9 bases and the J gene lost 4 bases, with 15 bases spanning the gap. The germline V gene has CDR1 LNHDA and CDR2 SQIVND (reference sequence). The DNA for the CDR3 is TGTGCCAGCCGGGACTTCTACCTCACCGGGGAGCTGTTTTTT. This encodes CASRDFYLTGELFF.

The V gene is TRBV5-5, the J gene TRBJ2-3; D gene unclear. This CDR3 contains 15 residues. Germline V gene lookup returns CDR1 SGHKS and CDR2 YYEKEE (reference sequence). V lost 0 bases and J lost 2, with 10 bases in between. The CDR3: CASSLDSTPTDTQYF. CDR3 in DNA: TGTGCCAGCAGCTTGGACAGTACCCCCACAGATACGCAGTATTTT.